This paragraph reports one TCR beta chain. This CDR3 is 12 amino acids long. Trimming left V 1 base short and J 5 bases short, with 8 bases between. CDR1 and CDR2 from the germline V gene are GTSNPN and SVGIG (reference sequence). The data were obtained in a study of blood T cell repertoires in COVID-19. The assay was immunoSEQ multiplex PCR, and TCRdb's table has in-frame clones only and misses some. This sample has 250,000 or so clones; 75% to 90% occur once, and the top ten carry almost 2%. The chain couples TRBV30 to TRBJ1-2; the D is unclear. Sequenced input: peripheral blood. This TCR was recovered from a man aged 25-45 years with active or convalescent COVID-19. Here the CDR3 DNA reads TGTGCCTGGAGTGGGCAGCGATATGGCTACACCTTC. Protein product: CAWSGQRYGYTF. The full variable domain, its missing parts supplied by reference TRBV30 and TRBJ1-2, is SQTIHQWPATLVQPVGSPLSLECTVEGTSNPNLYWYRQAAGRGLQLLFYSVGIGQISSEVPQNLSASRPQDRQFILSSKKLLLSDSGFYLCAWSGQRYGYTFGSGTRLTVV.